Presented here are 9 T cell receptor beta chains from one specimen sequenced in a study of blood T cell repertoires in COVID-19. This table comes from immunoSEQ multiplex PCR, and its TCRdb copy is limited to in-frame clones, with some not included. The sample lists under 60,000 clones, about 90% seen once, with 2.5% to 3.5% in the top ten. Sample: peripheral blood. These receptors were taken from a human donor in a cohort sampled during active COVID-19.

This clone occurred once. The J gene is TRBJ2-7, the V gene TRBV5-1; D ambiguous. The germline gives CDR1 SGHRS, CDR2 YFSETQ. V was shortened by 0 bases and J by 5 bases, with 18 bases between the two germline ends. The CDR3 runs to 16 residues. The CDR3, as DNA: TGCGCCAGCAGCTTGGGGCCCAGTGAGGCCTCTGACGAGCAGTACTTC. This encodes CASSLGPSEASDEQYF.

This clone was recorded a few times. The genes are TRBV30 and TRBJ2-7, with 7 nucleotides matching TRBD1. Germline trimming cut 3 bases from V and 7 bases from J; bases unmatched to any gene: 6. The CDR3 has 12 amino acids. Germline V CDR1 and CDR2: GTSNPN, SVGIG (reference sequence). In DNA, the CDR3 is TGTGCCTGGAGAGAGTACAGGGGTGAGCAGTACTTC. Translating gives CAWREYRGEQYF.

The chain couples TRBV7-2 to TRBJ2-1, with TRBD2 matching 11 bases. The V and J ends lost 1 base and 4 bases, in that order; junction bases with no gene match: 6. Germline CDR1 reads SGHTA; CDR2 reads FQGNSA. This CDR3 has 17 amino acids. The CDR3 spells CASSLGTGTSGYNEQFF. As DNA, the CDR3 is TGTGCCAGCAGCTTAGGCACCGGGACTAGCGGATACAATGAGCAGTTCTTC.

The genes are TRBV19 and TRBJ1-3; TRBD1 aligns across 8 bases. The CDR3 spans 18 residues. V dropped 4 bases and J dropped 0; count of bases not matched to a gene: 11. Germline V gives CDR1 LNHDA, CDR2 SQIVND (reference sequence). In DNA form, the CDR3 reads TGTGCCAGTAGTACATCGGGACAGGACACCCCCTCTGGAAACACCATATATTTT. Translation gives CASSTSGQDTPSGNTIYF.

J is TRBJ1-1 and V is TRBV5-5, with D uncertain. CDR1 and CDR2 (germline): SGHKS, YYEKEE (reference sequence). The length of the CDR3 is 13 residues. The V gene lost 0 bases and the J gene lost 4 bases, with 7 bases spanning the gap. The CDR3 loop reads CASSLAYSTEAFF. The CDR3 DNA reads as TGTGCCAGCAGCTTGGCTTATTCCACTGAAGCTTTCTTT.

This chain uses TRBV5-8 with TRBJ2-1, with D unclear. Trimming shortened V by 0 bases and J by 7 bases, and 11 bases separated the two germline ends. Looked up from germline, CDR1 is SGHTS and CDR2 is YDEGEE. The CDR3 consists of 14 residues. CDR3 loop: CASSLGPQLNEQFF. CDR3 nucleotide sequence: TGTGCCAGCAGCTTGGGCCCTCAACTAAATGAGCAGTTCTTC.

The CDR3 DNA is TGTGCCATCAGTCAGACAGGGATCTATGGCTACACCTTC. Amino acid sequence: CAISQTGIYGYTF. The genes are TRBV10-3 and TRBJ1-2; 7 bases are shared with TRBD1. Germline CDR1 and CDR2: ENHRY and SYGVKD. After removal of 5 bases from V and 4 bases from J, the junction contained 4 bases not matched to a gene. CDR3 size: 13 residues.

The chain has TRBV5-4 and TRBJ2-1, with TRBD2 matching over 7 bases. This CDR3 has 16 residues. Germline CDR1 is SGHNT and CDR2 is YYREEE (reference sequence). J gave up 0 bases and V 2 bases, and 5 bases lay outside the gene matches. CDR3 sequence (DNA): TGTGCCAGCAGCTTTCCCCGCGGGAGCTCCTACAATGAGCAGTTCTTC. Translating it yields CASSFPRGSSYNEQFF.

J is TRBJ2-7 and V is TRBV19, with 7 nucleotides matching TRBD1. The V segment lost 5 bases and the J segment 0 bases; nucleotides outside the gene matches: 10. The germline CDR1 and CDR2 sequences are LNHDA and SQIVND (reference sequence). The CDR3 consists of 16 residues. The CDR3 DNA is TGTGCCAGTAGTGCTACGGACAGGTTCCACTCCTACGAGCAGTACTTC. This sequence encodes CASSATDRFHSYEQYF.